This is a list of T cell receptor beta chains from one sample in a study of blood T cell repertoires in COVID-19. The assay was immunoSEQ multiplex PCR, and TCRdb's table has in-frame clones only and misses some. The sample holds approximately 150,000 clones, about 90% seen once. Input material: peripheral blood. The receptors were sampled from a man in his sixties with active or convalescent COVID-19. Both conserved end residues are part of each CDR3. The order of the fields is V gene, J gene, clone size, CDR3 length, D gene, CDR3 DNA, CDR3 protein. The D gene is left open where the match is weak. Clone size appears in some rows only: once, few, many, or a class for an expanded clone.

TRBV2	TRBJ2-2	.	15	.	TGTGCCAGCATGGCGGACAGGGAGGGGACCGGGGAGCTGTTTTTT	CASMADREGTGELFF
TRBV5-8	TRBJ2-2	.	18	TRBD1	TGTGCCAGCAGCTTGTTAAAATATGGACAGGGATCTACCGGGGAGCTGTTTTTT	CASSLLKYGQGSTGELFF
TRBV6-5	TRBJ1-2	.	14	.	TGTGCCAGCAATAGGGGGGGGCCCCGTTCGGGCTACACCTTC	CASNRGGPRSGYTF
TRBV5-1	TRBJ2-3	.	16	.	TGCGCCAGCAGCTTGGATAGTCGGGGTACCACAGATACGCAGTATTTT	CASSLDSRGTTDTQYF
TRBV2	TRBJ2-7	.	14	.	TGTGCCAGCAGTGGTCAGGGCCTCAGGGACGAGCAGTACTTC	CASSGQGLRDEQYF
TRBV5-3	TRBJ2-3	.	13	.	TGTGCCAGAAGCCCAGGAGGGACAGATACGCAGTATTTT	CARSPGGTDTQYF
TRBV7-3	TRBJ2-1	.	15	TRBD2	TGTGCCAGCAGCTTCGGTACTAGCGATTATGGTGAGCAGTTCTTC	CASSFGTSDYGEQFF
TRBV7-3	TRBJ1-1	.	16	TRBD1	TGTGCCAGCAGCTTAACGAGGACAGGGGGAAGGACTGAAGCTTTCTTT	CASSLTRTGGRTEAFF
TRBV6-2/TRBV6-3	TRBJ2-2	.	16	.	TGTGCCAGCAGTTACGGGTCAGGGGCAAGCACCGGGGAGCTGTTTTTT	CASSYGSGASTGELFF
TRBV7-2	TRBJ1-3	.	15	TRBD1	TGTGCCAGCAGCATCGTGACAGGGTCCGGAAACACCATATATTTT	CASSIVTGSGNTIYF
TRBV10-3	TRBJ2-2	.	14	TRBD1	TGTGCCATCAGTGCGACAGGGGGCACCGGGGAGCTGTTTTTT	CAISATGGTGELFF
TRBV7-9	TRBJ1-6	.	12	.	TGTGCCAGCAGCCCCGGGGATTCACCCCTCCACTTT	CASSPGDSPLHF
TRBV6-5	TRBJ1-5	.	13	TRBD1	TGTGCCACCGAGGACAGGGCTAATCAGCCCCAGCATTTT	CATEDRANQPQHF
TRBV14	TRBJ2-1	few	19	TRBD1	TGTGCCAGCAGCGGTCTGGGCAGGGGGATTCTGAGCTCCTACAATGAGCAGTTCTTC	CASSGLGRGILSSYNEQFF
TRBV9	TRBJ2-1	.	14	TRBD2	TGTGCCAGCAGCGTAGGGACTAGCTACAGTGAGCAGTTCTTC	CASSVGTSYSEQFF
TRBV5-1	TRBJ2-1	.	15	TRBD2	TGCGCCAGCAGCCTACTAGCGGGAGGGCCGAATGAGCAGTTCTTC	CASSLLAGGPNEQFF
TRBV19	TRBJ2-2	.	14	.	TGTGCCAGTAAAACGGCGGCGAACACCGGGGAGCTGTTTTTT	CASKTAANTGELFF
TRBV7-9	TRBJ1-1	few	13	.	TGTGCCAGCAGAGGGGGTGGGGACACTGAAGCTTTCTTT	CASRGGGDTEAFF
TRBV5-6	TRBJ2-7	.	19	TRBD2	TGTGCCAGCAGCTTGGCGGGGGGTAAAACGGGGCAGGGAGGCTACGAGCAGTACTTC	CASSLAGGKTGQGGYEQYF
TRBV25-1	TRBJ2-3	.	14	.	TGTGCCAGCAGTGAATTTCGGGGGACAGATACGCAGTATTTT	CASSEFRGTDTQYF
TRBV7-3	TRBJ1-1	.	13	.	TGTGCCAGCAGCCTCGGGATCCTCACTGAAGCTTTCTTT	CASSLGILTEAFF
TRBV28	TRBJ2-2	.	15	TRBD2	TGTGCCAGCAGCCAAGCGGGAGTGAGCACCGGGGAGCTGTTTTTT	CASSQAGVSTGELFF
TRBV28	TRBJ1-4	.	15	.	TGTGCCAGCAGTCCCTGGGGGGGCGGTAATGAAAAACTGTTTTTT	CASSPWGGGNEKLFF
TRBV24-1	TRBJ2-5	.	15	.	TGTGCCACCAGTGATTCCAGGGTGTCGGGAGAGACCCAGTACTTC	CATSDSRVSGETQYF
TRBV6-6	TRBJ2-1	.	13	TRBD1	TGTGCCAGCAGTTACGGACAGGTCGATGAGCAGTTCTTC	CASSYGQVDEQFF
TRBV19	TRBJ1-1	.	15	.	TGTGCCAGTCGAAGGGACACTACCTTGGGGAGTGAAGCTTTCTTT	CASRRDTTLGSEAFF
TRBV25-1	TRBJ2-3	.	13	.	TGTGCCAGCAGTCCTTCTGGGCTAGATACGCAGTATTTT	CASSPSGLDTQYF
TRBV4-1	TRBJ2-1	.	13	.	TGCGCCAGCAGCCAGGGGCTCTACAATGAGCAGTTCTTC	CASSQGLYNEQFF
TRBV7-9	TRBJ1-5	.	15	TRBD1	TGTGCCAGCAGTAGGACAGGGGGCGGGAATCAGCCCCAGCATTTT	CASSRTGGGNQPQHF
TRBV7-3	TRBJ2-4	.	15	TRBD2	TGTGCCAGCAGCCAGGGTAGCGGGGGAAAAAACATTCAGTACTTC	CASSQGSGGKNIQYF
TRBV5-1	TRBJ1-4	.	20	.	TGCGCCAGCAGCTTGGTAGATCTGTACGCGGAGACAGGTCCTAACGAAAAACTGTTTTTT	CASSLVDLYAETGPNEKLFF
TRBV11-3	TRBJ2-4	few	14	.	TGTGCCAGCAGCTTAGTGTTTACGGGAAACATTCAGTACTTC	CASSLVFTGNIQYF
TRBV29-1	TRBJ2-1	.	14	TRBD2	TGCAGCGTTGTTATACTAGCGGGAAGCAATGAGCAGTTCTTC	CSVVILAGSNEQFF
TRBV7-2	TRBJ2-1	.	13	TRBD2	TGTGCCAGCACAGTCGGGGGGGTAATTGAGCAGTTCTTC	CASTVGGVIEQFF
TRBV7-8	TRBJ1-1	once	14	.	TGTGCCAGCAGCCCTGCGCTTGGGAACACTGAAGCTTTCTTT	CASSPALGNTEAFF
TRBV6-6	TRBJ2-1	.	12	.	TGTGCCAGCAGCCCCAGGGGGGATGAGCAGTTCTTC	CASSPRGDEQFF
TRBV7-9	TRBJ2-3	.	16	TRBD2	TGTGCCAGCAGCTCCTTAGCGGGAGGGCCCTCAGATACGCAGTATTTT	CASSSLAGGPSDTQYF
TRBV24-1	TRBJ1-1	.	12	.	TGTGCCACCAGTGATCAGGGGCAGGGCGTTTTCTTT	CATSDQGQGVFF
TRBV11-2	TRBJ1-4	.	16	.	TGTGCCAGCAGCTCGGAGCAGCCAACGGGGAGTGAAAAACTGTTTTTT	CASSSEQPTGSEKLFF
TRBV2	TRBJ1-6	.	12	.	TGTGCCAGCAGTGGTGACAGCTCACCCCTCCACTTT	CASSGDSSPLHF
TRBV29-1	TRBJ2-1	.	12	.	TGCAGCGTTGAGGGGCACGGCAATGAGCAGTTCTTC	CSVEGHGNEQFF
TRBV3-1/TRBV3-2	TRBJ2-4	.	18	.	TGTGCCAGCAGCCAAGATGGGTTAGTGGGGCCAGCCAAAAACATTCAGTACTTC	CASSQDGLVGPAKNIQYF
TRBV5-5	TRBJ2-1	once	15	.	TGTGCCAGCAGCTTGGGCGGGTATGCCTACAATGAGCAGTTCTTC	CASSLGGYAYNEQFF
TRBV18	TRBJ2-4	once	14	.	TGTGCCAGCTCACCATTGGGGGCCCGGAACATTCAGTACTTC	CASSPLGARNIQYF
TRBV6-5	TRBJ1-2	.	14	TRBD1	TGTGCCAGCAAGGGACAGGGGGCGGACTTTCGCTACACCTTC	CASKGQGADFRYTF